The 29 T cell receptor beta chains listed next were all sequenced from one sample in a study of shared clonotypes between healthy human individuals. Profiled with immunoSEQ multiplex PCR; TCRdb holds only in-frame clones, not every one. The repertoire holds under 600,000 clones, with less than 98% as singletons. Input material: naive CD4+ T cells sorted from blood. Specified subset: CD45RA+ positively selected. The source is a woman aged 25 to 39 in good health.

V is TRBV11-3 and J is TRBJ2-2; TRBD2 might be the D (6 bases). V was clipped by 2 bases and J by 3 bases, with 19 bases between them. From germline, CDR1 is SGHNT and CDR2 YENEEA. The CDR3 runs to 18 residues. The CDR3 region is CASSLILGVGRDTGELFF. DNA for the CDR3: TGTGCCAGCAGCTTAATTTTAGGGGTCGGGAGAGACACCGGGGAGCTGTTTTTT.

J is TRBJ1-5 and V is TRBV19; D unresolved. Germline CDR1 is LNHDA and CDR2 is SQIVND (reference sequence). V was trimmed by 3 bases and J by 4 bases, leaving 7 bases between them. The CDR3 totals 13 residues. CDR3: CASSIRQNQPQHF. Here the CDR3 DNA reads TGTGCCAGTAGTATCAGGCAGAATCAGCCCCAGCATTTT.

V and J are TRBV11-2 and TRBJ1-2; TRBD1 matches 9 bases. Unmatched junction bases numbered 11, after V lost 5 bases and J lost 7 bases. CDR1 is SGHAT, CDR2 FQNNGV, per germline. This CDR3 spans 15 amino acids. The CDR3 spells CASSLQGQGLSGYTF. The CDR3 nucleotides read TGTGCCAGCAGCCTCCAGGGACAGGGCCTTAGTGGCTACACCTTC.

The table lists this clone with a count of one. The chain combines TRBV5-1 with TRBJ2-7, with unresolved D. Deletions cut 10 bases from V and 2 bases from J, with 22 bases between. CDR3 size: 15 residues. CDR1 SGHRS and CDR2 YFSETQ come from the germline V gene. The CDR3 loop is CACNVGNLGPYEQYF. CDR3 nucleotide sequence: TGCGCCTGCAACGTTGGTAACCTAGGCCCCTACGAGCAGTACTTC.

The chain couples TRBV27 to TRBJ1-5, with D hard to call. V was cut by 5 bases and J by 5 bases, with 13 bases left in between. The germline gives CDR1 MNHEY, CDR2 SMNVEV (reference sequence). This CDR3 has 14 amino acids. The CDR3, as DNA: TGTGCCAGCAGTATCCGGGGATGGGATCAGCCCCAGCATTTT. Amino acid sequence: CASSIRGWDQPQHF.

This chain uses TRBV11-1 with TRBJ1-2, with a weak D call TRBD1 (6 bases). Trimming shortened V by 4 bases and J by 2 bases, and 14 bases separated the two germline ends. The CDR3 contains 15 residues. Germline CDR1 SGHAT, CDR2 FQDESV (reference sequence). In nucleotides, the CDR3 is TGTGCCAGCAGCTCGAACGGGGGCAGCAACTATGGCTACACCTTC. Protein sequence: CASSSNGGSNYGYTF.

V usage is TRBV7-2 and J usage is TRBJ2-1, with 11 bases matching TRBD2. Germline V gene lookup returns CDR1 SGHTA and CDR2 FQGNSA. The CDR3 is 15 residues long. The trim removed 4 bases at V and 4 bases at J, leaving 3 bases unmatched. Here the CDR3 reads CASSSRLAGYNEQFF. In DNA, the CDR3 is TGTGCCAGCAGCTCTCGACTAGCGGGATACAATGAGCAGTTCTTC.

The chain employs TRBV5-1 and TRBJ2-7, with TRBD2 as a possible D gene (6 bases). Trimming left V 3 bases short and J 3 bases short, with 16 bases between. CDR3 length: 15 residues. The germline gives CDR1 SGHRS, CDR2 YFSETQ. The CDR3 DNA reads as TGCGCCAGCAGCTGGGGGGACTCCGGAGGCTACGAGCAGTACTTC. This sequence encodes CASSWGDSGGYEQYF.

The chain recombines TRBV21-1 with TRBJ2-3; TRBD2 reflects the table's D call only, with no check against the DNA. TRBV21-1 is a listed pseudogene. The CDR3 loop spans 19 amino acids. The CDR3 DNA follows: TGTGCCAGCAGCAAAGTAAGAGTTCGGGCGGGCCGCCATCAAGATACGCAGTATTTT. It codes for CASSKVRVRAGRHQDTQYF.

This chain uses TRBV5-1 with TRBJ2-2; D may be TRBD1 (6 bases). Germline V gene data show CDR1 as SGHRS and CDR2 as YFSETQ. Trimming took 4 bases from V and 4 from J, leaving 17 bases between them. This CDR3 has 16 residues. The CDR3 DNA reads as TGCGCCAGCAGCACCGCTGCAGGGGCGAGCACCGGGGAGCTGTTTTTT. Protein product: CASSTAAGASTGELFF.

J is TRBJ1-1 and V is TRBV28; no firm D call. The ends were cut back, 7 bases at V and 0 bases at J, with 18 bases in the middle. The CDR3 runs 16 residues. Germline values: CDR1 MDHEN, CDR2 SYDVKM. The CDR3 sequence is CASTPPLPLMNTEAFF. The CDR3 nucleotides are TGTGCCAGCACGCCCCCCCTTCCCCTTATGAACACTGAAGCTTTCTTT.

This clone was seen only a few times. The CDR3 reads CASSPAGTGSEKLFF. The CDR3 DNA follows: TGTGCCAGCTCACCCGCCGGGACAGGGTCCGAAAAACTGTTTTTT. This chain joins TRBV18 and TRBJ1-4; 9 nucleotides line up with TRBD1. The trim removed 3 bases at V and 8 bases at J, leaving 7 bases unmatched. This CDR3 has 15 amino acids. Germline V lookup: CDR1 KGHSH, CDR2 LQKENI.

CDR3 sequence (DNA): TGCGCCAGCAGCTTGGGAGGGTTTGGGGGCCTTCACACTGAAGCTTTCTTT. This translates into CASSLGGFGGLHTEAFF. The chain joins TRBV5-1 to TRBJ1-1, with D perhaps TRBD1 (6 bases). The CDR3 consists of 17 residues. Trimming removed 0 bases at V and 3 bases at J, with 18 bases between. Per the germline V gene, CDR1 is SGHRS and CDR2 is YFSETQ.

V and J are TRBV28 and TRBJ1-5; D possibly corresponds to TRBD1 (5 bases). V shed 3 bases and J shed 3 bases, with 12 bases lying between them. This CDR3 is 15 amino acids long. CDR1 is MDHEN and CDR2 is SYDVKM in the germline V gene. Here the CDR3 reads CASSFLGRNNQPQHF. The CDR3 DNA reads as TGTGCCAGCAGTTTTCTGGGGCGCAACAATCAGCCCCAGCATTTT.

The chain carries TRBV7-3 and TRBJ1-2; 9 bases line up with TRBD1. Per germline, CDR1 SGHTA and CDR2 FQGTGA. The CDR3 is 15 amino acids. The J segment lost 6 bases and the V segment lost 1 base, leaving 6 bases of the junction unmatched. In DNA, the CDR3 is TGTGCCAGCAGCTTAAAAGGGACAGGGCCCCATGGCTACACCTTC. Translated: CASSLKGTGPHGYTF.

The chain is built from TRBV9 and TRBJ2-3; the D is unclear. This CDR3 contains 13 residues. Trimming removed 0 bases from V and 5 bases from J, with 7 bases in between. Germline CDR1 and CDR2: SGDLS and YYNGEE. The CDR3 DNA reads as TGTGCCAGCAGCGTAGTATTAGGAGATACGCAGTATTTT. Translating gives CASSVVLGDTQYF.

This sequence joins TRBV7-3 and TRBJ2-2; 8 bases match TRBD2. CDR3 length: 16 amino acids. Germline CDR1 SGHTA, CDR2 FQGTGA. V lost 4 bases and J lost 6; bases outside the gene matches: 10. The CDR3 loop is CASSSPPGGAAGELFF. Written as DNA, the CDR3 is TGTGCCAGCAGCTCCCCCCCGGGGGGGGCGGCCGGGGAGCTGTTTTTT.

The chain employs TRBV4-1 and TRBJ1-2; a weak D match, TRBD1 (5 bases). CDR3 size: 16 residues. V lost 3 bases to trimming and J lost 0 bases, with 14 bases between them. Germline assignment: CDR1 MGHRA and CDR2 YSYEKL. The CDR3 loop reads CASSHIGTIANYGYTF. The DNA for the CDR3 is TGCGCCAGCAGCCACATAGGGACTATAGCTAACTATGGCTACACCTTC.

The table lists this clone with a count of one. This chain connects TRBV11-3 to TRBJ2-1; D gene ambiguous. The CDR3 extends over 13 amino acids. CDR1 SGHNT and CDR2 YENEEA come from the germline V gene. V shed 1 base and J shed 8 bases, with 9 bases lying between them. CDR3 DNA sequence: TGTGCCAGCAGCTTAGTGACAAAGGATGAGCAGTTCTTC. Its protein is CASSLVTKDEQFF.

The chain uses TRBV2 and TRBJ2-7; D uncertain. Germline CDR1 is SNHLY and CDR2 is FYNNEI. The CDR3 has 12 amino acids. The ends were cut back, 8 bases at V and 6 bases at J, with 14 bases in the middle. CDR3 loop: CASGSQQAEQYF. CDR3 coding DNA: TGTGCCAGCGGCAGTCAGCAAGCCGAGCAGTACTTC.

This clone was picked up one time. The chain is built from TRBV19 and TRBJ2-4, with 9 bases fitting TRBD2. Trimming at V came to 5 bases and at J to 10 bases, leaving 18 bases not matched to a gene. The CDR3 sequence is 17 residues long. Germline CDR1 reads LNHDA; CDR2 reads SQIVND (reference sequence). CDR3 residues: CASSDSGTSSLKAIQYF. The CDR3, as DNA: TGTGCCAGTAGTGACTCCGGGACTAGCAGTCTAAAGGCAATTCAGTACTTC.

The chain has TRBV6-6 and TRBJ2-2; TRBD2 is a possible D gene (6 bases). Germline lookup yields CDR1 MNHNY and CDR2 SVGAGI (reference sequence). The CDR3 length is 16 residues. Trimming took off 5 bases at V and 3 bases at J, with 16 bases between the two ends. This chain's CDR3 is CASSPSAGRDTGELFF. The CDR3 bases are TGTGCCAGCAGTCCCTCCGCCGGGAGAGACACCGGGGAGCTGTTTTTT.

The rearrangement uses TRBV10-3 and TRBJ2-3; 7 nucleotides line up with TRBD1. The CDR3 runs to 14 residues. J was trimmed by 1 base and V by 7 bases; bases with no gene match: 5. Germline-derived CDR1 and CDR2 are ENHRY and SYGVKD. The CDR3 sequence is CAITATGGTDTQYF. The CDR3 coding sequence is TGTGCCATCACCGCCACAGGGGGCACAGATACGCAGTATTTT.

This chain links TRBV4-1 with TRBJ2-7; D possibly uses TRBD1 or TRBD2 (5 bases each). V shed 3 bases and J shed 7 bases, with 19 bases lying between them. The CDR3 totals 15 residues. Germline-derived CDR1 and CDR2 are MGHRA and YSYEKL. The CDR3 loop is CASSHETRGPGEQYF. The CDR3 bases are TGCGCCAGCAGCCATGAAACTAGGGGCCCGGGGGAGCAGTACTTC.

This clone has only one observation. The chain recombines TRBV10-3 with TRBJ2-5; a possible D gene is TRBD1 (6 bases). Germline V CDR1 and CDR2: ENHRY, SYGVKD. V was pared by 6 bases and J by 1 base, with 12 bases between. The CDR3 is 14 residues long. CDR3 nucleotides: TGTGCCATCAGCCGGGACAAAAGCCAAGAGACCCAGTACTTC. Its translation is CAISRDKSQETQYF.

The chain combines TRBV18 with TRBJ2-7, with D hard to call. V lost 4 bases and J lost 4, with 5 bases in between. Germline values: CDR1 KGHSH, CDR2 LQKENI. This CDR3 is built from 11 residues. The CDR3 spells CASSQSYEQYF. The DNA for the CDR3 is TGTGCCAGCTCACAGAGTTACGAGCAGTACTTC.

The CDR3 region has the DNA TGTGCCAGCAGTCAGGGAACAGGGGGCGTTTACGAGCAGTACTTC. This encodes CASSQGTGGVYEQYF. The V gene is TRBV6-1, the J gene TRBJ2-7; 9 bases are a match to TRBD1. CDR3 length: 15 amino acids. Germline V CDR1 and CDR2: MNHNS, SASEGT. Losses at the gene ends were 5 bases for V and 4 bases for J; bases not matched to a gene: 9.

The V gene is TRBV7-9, the J gene TRBJ1-1; unclear D gene. CDR3 length: 13 residues. Germline V gene lookup returns CDR1 SEHNR and CDR2 FQNEAQ (reference sequence). Trimming took off 5 bases at V and 4 bases at J, with 11 bases between the two ends. Written as DNA, the CDR3 is TGTGCCAGCAGCCCATCCGGAAGCACTGAAGCTTTCTTT. Translated: CASSPSGSTEAFF.

The genes are TRBV5-6 and TRBJ2-1; no clear D gene. Germline CDR1 and CDR2: SGHDT and YYEEEE. The CDR3 loop spans 12 amino acids. V was trimmed by 3 bases and J by 10 bases, leaving 11 bases between them. As DNA, the CDR3 is TGTGCCAGCAGCTCTAGTAGTGCGGAGCAGTTCTTC. It is translated as CASSSSSAEQFF.